Here is one TCR beta chain with its context. All recovered Cohort 3 donors got two negative PCRs, got clearance, or saw symptom resolution. This sample was taken from a study of blood T cell repertoires in COVID-19. Clones were sequenced by immunoSEQ multiplex PCR, and TCRdb holds only the in-frame ones, with some missing. The table has about 190,000 clones, around 85% seen once. Germline loops: CDR1 LGHDT, CDR2 YNNKEL (reference sequence). The germline V and J ends were trimmed by 3 bases and 14 bases, with 8 bases remaining between them. The CDR3 spans 11 residues. Sequencing was done on a sample of PBMCs or T cells enriched from blood (not recorded which). The chain combines TRBV3-1 (or the pseudogene TRBV3-2) with TRBJ1-6; no reliable D call. The receptor was isolated from a woman in her twenties or thirties who had recovered from COVID-19. Here the CDR3 DNA reads TGTGCCAGCAGCCATTTTACTTCCCTCCACTTT. Encoded protein: CASSHFTSLHF.